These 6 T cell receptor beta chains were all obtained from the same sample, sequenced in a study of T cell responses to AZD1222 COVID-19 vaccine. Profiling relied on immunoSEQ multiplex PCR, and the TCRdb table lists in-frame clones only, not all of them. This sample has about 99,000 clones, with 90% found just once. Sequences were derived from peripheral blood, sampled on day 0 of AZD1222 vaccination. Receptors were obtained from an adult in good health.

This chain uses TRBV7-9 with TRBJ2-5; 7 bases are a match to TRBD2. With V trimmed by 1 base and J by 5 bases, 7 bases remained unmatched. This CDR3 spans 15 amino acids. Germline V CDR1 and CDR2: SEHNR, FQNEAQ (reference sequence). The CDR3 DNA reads TGTGCCAGCAGCTTAGTTCTTGCGGGGGTGGAGACCCAGTACTTC. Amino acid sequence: CASSLVLAGVETQYF.

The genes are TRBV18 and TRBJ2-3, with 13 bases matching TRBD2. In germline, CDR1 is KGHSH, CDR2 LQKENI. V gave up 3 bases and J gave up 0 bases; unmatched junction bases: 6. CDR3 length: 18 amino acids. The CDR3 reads CASSPTSGGTPSTDTQYF. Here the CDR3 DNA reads TGTGCCAGCTCACCGACTAGCGGGGGGACTCCTAGCACAGATACGCAGTATTTT.

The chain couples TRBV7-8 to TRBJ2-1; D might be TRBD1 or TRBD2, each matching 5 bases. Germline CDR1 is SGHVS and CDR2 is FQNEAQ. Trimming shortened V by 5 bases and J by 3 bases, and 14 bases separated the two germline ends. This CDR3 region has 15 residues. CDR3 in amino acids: CASSVQGTNYNEQFF. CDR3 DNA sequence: TGTGCCAGCAGCGTCCAAGGGACCAACTACAATGAGCAGTTCTTC. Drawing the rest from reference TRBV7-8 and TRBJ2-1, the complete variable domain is GAGVSQSPRYKVAKRGQDVALRCDPISGHVSLFWYQQALGQGPEFLTYFQNEAQLDKSGLPSDRFFAERPEGSVSTLKIQRTQQEDSAVYLCASSVQGTNYNEQFFGPGTRLTVL.

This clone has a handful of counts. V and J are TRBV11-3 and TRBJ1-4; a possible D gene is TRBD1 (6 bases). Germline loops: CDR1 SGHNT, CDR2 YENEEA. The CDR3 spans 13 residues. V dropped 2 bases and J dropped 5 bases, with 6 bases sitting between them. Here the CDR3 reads CASSLRGNEKLFF. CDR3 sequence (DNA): TGTGCCAGCAGCTTAAGGGGGAATGAAAAACTGTTTTTT. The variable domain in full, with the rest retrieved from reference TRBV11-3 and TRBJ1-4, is EAGVVQSPRYKIIEKKQPVAFWCNPISGHNTLYWYLQNLGQGPELLIRYENEEAVDDSQLPKDRFSAERLKGVDSTLKIQPAELGDSAVYLCASSLRGNEKLFFGSGTQLSVL.

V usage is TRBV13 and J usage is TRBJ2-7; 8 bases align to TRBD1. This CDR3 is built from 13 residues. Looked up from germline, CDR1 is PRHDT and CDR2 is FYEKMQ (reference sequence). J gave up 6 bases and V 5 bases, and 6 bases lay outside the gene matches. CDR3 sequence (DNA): TGTGCCAGCAGCCACGGAGGACAGGGCGAGCAGTACTTC. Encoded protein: CASSHGGQGEQYF.

CDR3 sequence (DNA): TGTGCCATCGGGGGGACAGGGAACTACGAGCAGTACTTC. Encoded protein: CAIGGTGNYEQYF. This chain joins TRBV10-3 and TRBJ2-7; the match to TRBD1 covers 9 bases. The CDR3 runs to 13 residues. J was trimmed by 3 bases and V by 8 bases; bases with no gene match: 5. The germline V gene encodes CDR1 ENHRY and CDR2 SYGVKD.